The 3 T cell receptor beta chains presented below share a single source sample, sequenced in a study of identical twins. MiXCR, run by TCRdb on the 5' RACE reads, gives a single entry per CDR3 protein. The profile shows fewer than 900,000 distinct CDR3 sequences, 15% to 20% of them singletons. The same sample was also used in a study of T cells expressing NK-cell markers.

Sequenced sample: PBMCs. Every receptor here comes from a young woman in good health.

The J gene is TRBJ2-2, the V gene TRBV3-1, with TRBD1 matching 7 bases. Germline values: CDR1 LGHDT, CDR2 YNNKEL (reference sequence). J lost 6 bases, V lost 6 bases, and 10 bases had no gene match. The CDR3 sequence is 15 residues long. CDR3 DNA: TGTGCCAGCAGTCACTTCGACAGGGTAGCCGGGGAGCTGTTTTTT. This encodes CASSHFDRVAGELFF.

The rearrangement uses TRBV20-1 and TRBJ1-5, with TRBD1 as a possible D gene (6 bases). Trimming pared 1 base from V and 5 bases from J, leaving 15 bases between. The CDR3 extends over 15 amino acids. Germline CDR1 reads DFQATT; CDR2 reads SNEGSKA (reference sequence). The CDR3 protein is CSARGAGAIYQPQHF. Here the CDR3 DNA reads TGCAGTGCTAGAGGTGCGGGGGCGATTTATCAGCCCCAGCATTTT.

This chain links TRBV12-3 or TRBV12-4 with TRBJ2-1; D unresolved. The CDR3 is made up of 14 amino acids. V shed 7 bases and J shed 4 bases, with 14 bases lying between them. Here the CDR3 DNA reads TGTGCCAGCAATTGCGAACAGAGATACAATGAGCAGTTCTTC. Translation gives CASNCEQRYNEQFF.